The source of this T cell receptor beta chain is a study of CDR3 diversity in severe acne (dated by TCRdb to about 2019). Reading the germline V gene gives CDR1 SGHTA and CDR2 FQGNSA. Trimming leaves V shorter by 6 bases and J shorter by 6 bases, with the junction holding 10 bases beyond the gene matches. The CDR3 spans 14 residues, from the cysteine through the phenylalanine. Only CDR3 DNA remains: 42 bases, in frame from the first base. Regarding this clonotype: Its recognized antigen is unknown. Qualities for individual bases were not recorded, and no much larger clone is one base off.

Libraries were constructed by PCR. Sequencing relied on an Illumina HiSeq 2000. Starting from the raw public reads, TCRdb applied fastp trimming at Q25, assembled clones with MiXCR and retained in-frame beta chains. Each record represents a unique CDR3 protein, reported with the most common genes and DNA among its rows. The table for this sample lists approximately 84,000 distinct CDR3 sequences; 45% to 60% of them were counted only once. The ten biggest clones cover 14% of the sample. This TCR was recovered from a male donor in good health, without acne. Sequencing was done on a sample of blood. The chain is made from TRBV7-2 and TRBJ2-7; the central 8 bases match TRBD1. The CDR3 region reads CASSLQGESSEQYF. The nucleotide sequence reads TGTGCCAGCAGTCTACAGGGGGAGAGTAGCGAGCAGTACTTC.